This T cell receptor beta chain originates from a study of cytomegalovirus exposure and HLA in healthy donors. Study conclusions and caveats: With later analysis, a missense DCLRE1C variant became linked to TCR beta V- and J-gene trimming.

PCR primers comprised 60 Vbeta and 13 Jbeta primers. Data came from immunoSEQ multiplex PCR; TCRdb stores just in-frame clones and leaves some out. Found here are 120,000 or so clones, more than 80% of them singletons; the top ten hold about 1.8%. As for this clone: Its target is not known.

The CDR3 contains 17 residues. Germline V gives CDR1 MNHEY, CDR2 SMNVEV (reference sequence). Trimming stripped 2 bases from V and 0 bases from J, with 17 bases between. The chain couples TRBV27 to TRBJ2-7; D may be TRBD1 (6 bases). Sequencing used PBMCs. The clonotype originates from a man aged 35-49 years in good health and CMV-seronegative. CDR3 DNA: TGTGCCAGCAGTTTAGTGGGCAGGGGAAGGAGCTCCTACGAGCAGTACTTC. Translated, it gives CASSLVGRGRSSYEQYF.